One and the same sample provided the 27 T cell receptor beta chains below, sequenced in a study of blood T cell repertoires in COVID-19. Produced via immunoSEQ multiplex PCR; TCRdb's table is partial and in-frame only. The sample holds roughly 200,000 clones, around 85% seen once. Sequencing was carried out using PBMCs or T cells enriched from blood (not recorded which). All receptors come from a middle-aged man who had recovered from COVID-19.

The rearrangement uses TRBV4-3 and TRBJ1-1, with a tentative D call TRBD1 (6 bases). The germline V and J ends were trimmed by 3 bases and 2 bases, with 28 bases remaining between them. CDR3 length: 20 residues. Per the germline V gene, CDR1 is LGHNA and CDR2 is YSLEER. The CDR3 DNA sequence: TGCGCCAGCAGCCACATGACAATTAACGTGGGGGCGCGTAGAAACACTGAAGCTTTCTTT. Residues: CASSHMTINVGARRNTEAFF.

V is TRBV11-2 and J is TRBJ2-2, with TRBD2 as a possible D gene (5 bases). CDR1 and CDR2 (germline): SGHAT, FQNNGV. This CDR3 contains 14 residues. Trimming left V 6 bases short and J 4 bases short, with 12 bases between. CDR3 region: CASRSPRGTGELFF. The CDR3 nucleotides are TGTGCCAGCAGATCCCCCCGGGGCACCGGGGAGCTGTTTTTT.

This chain joins TRBV6-5 and TRBJ2-2, with TRBD1 matching over 7 bases. This CDR3 has 14 residues. The J segment lost 1 base and the V segment lost 8 bases, leaving 4 bases of the junction unmatched. Per the germline V gene, CDR1 is MNHEY and CDR2 is SVGAGI. This CDR3 is CASQWTGNTGELFF. CDR3 DNA sequence: TGTGCCAGCCAATGGACAGGGAACACCGGGGAGCTGTTTTTT.

The chain uses TRBV14 and TRBJ2-2, with a tentative D call TRBD2 (6 bases). The ends were cut back, 4 bases at V and 1 base at J, with 7 bases in the middle. Per germline, CDR1 SGHDN and CDR2 FVKESK. The CDR3 extends over 14 amino acids. The CDR3 DNA is TGTGCCAGCAGCCCGGGACTGAACACCGGGGAGCTGTTTTTT. This sequence encodes CASSPGLNTGELFF.

V is TRBV24-1 and J is TRBJ2-7; 7 positions agree with TRBD2. Germline CDR1 and CDR2: KGHDR and SFDVKD. Trimming took 4 bases from V and 6 from J; bases not matched to a gene: 5. This CDR3 spans 13 amino acids. The CDR3 DNA follows: TGTGCCACCAGTGAGCGGGAGTCTCCCGAGCAGTACTTC. Translating gives CATSERESPEQYF.

The chain couples TRBV4-1 to TRBJ2-3; TRBD1 matches at 7 bases. There are 16 residues in the CDR3. The V segment lost 3 bases and the J segment 0 bases; nucleotides outside the gene matches: 6. Germline CDR1 is MGHRA and CDR2 is YSYEKL. CDR3 DNA: TGCGCCAGCAGCCATCCCGGGACAGAAAGCACAGATACGCAGTATTTT. Translating it yields CASSHPGTESTDTQYF.

V is TRBV12-5 and J is TRBJ2-3, with 10 bases matching TRBD2. V was clipped by 0 bases and J by 4 bases; unmatched bases: 7. Germline V gives CDR1 LGHNT, CDR2 FRNRAP. The CDR3 sequence is 17 residues long. CDR3 in DNA: TGTGCTAGTGGTTTGGTTCTAGCGGGAGCAGGCCCAGATACGCAGTATTTT. This codes for CASGLVLAGAGPDTQYF.

In its sample, this clone was seen once. V is TRBV2 and J is TRBJ2-1; 8 nucleotides agree with TRBD2. Germline CDR1 and CDR2: SNHLY and FYNNEI. This CDR3 has 15 amino acids. The junction had 4 bases not matched to a gene; V was cut back by 6 bases and J by 0 bases. The CDR3 bases are TGTGCCAGCAGGCAAACTAGCGGCTCCTACAATGAGCAGTTCTTC. This encodes CASRQTSGSYNEQFF. Supplemented by reference TRBV2 and TRBJ2-1, the full variable domain reads EPEVTQTPSHQVTQMGQEVILRCVPISNHLYFYWYRQILGQKVEFLVSFYNNEISEKSEIFDDQFSVERPDGSNFTLKIRSTKLEDSAMYFCASRQTSGSYNEQFFGPGTRLTVL.

The chain has TRBV2 and TRBJ2-7; D call uncertain. V dropped 5 bases and J dropped 5 bases, with 22 bases sitting between them. CDR1 and CDR2 (germline): SNHLY, FYNNEI. The CDR3 is made up of 16 amino acids. The CDR3 DNA reads TGTGCCAGCAGTATCACGCCAGACCGAAGCGATGACGAGCAGTACTTC. The encoded protein is CASSITPDRSDDEQYF.

This clone came up a few times. J is TRBJ2-2 and V is TRBV12-5, with 7 bases fitting TRBD1. Germline V gene lookup returns CDR1 LGHNT and CDR2 FRNRAP. This CDR3 is built from 14 residues. Losses at the gene ends were 1 base for V and 4 bases for J; bases not matched to a gene: 0. CDR3 in DNA: TGTGCTAGTGGTTTGGCAGGGGGCACCGGGGAGCTGTTTTTT. Its protein is CASGLAGGTGELFF.

This clone was recorded once. The chain recombines TRBV28 with TRBJ2-1; D remains unclear. Trimming took off 8 bases at V and 5 bases at J, with 10 bases between the two ends. From germline, CDR1 is MDHEN and CDR2 SYDVKM. This CDR3 comprises 12 residues. CDR3 sequence (DNA): TGTGCCAGCTGCAAGAGTAACAATGAGCAGTTCTTC. Protein: CASCKSNNEQFF.

This chain uses TRBV18 with TRBJ2-5; D might be TRBD1 (5 bases). The CDR3 extends over 13 amino acids. CDR1 is KGHSH and CDR2 is LQKENI in the germline V gene. The V gene lost 6 bases and the J gene lost 1 base, with 9 bases spanning the gap. CDR3 protein: CASSPDIQETQYF. The CDR3 nucleotides read TGTGCCAGCTCTCCGGACATCCAAGAGACCCAGTACTTC.

The sample holds a few counts of this clone. The rearrangement uses TRBV19 and TRBJ1-1; D call uncertain. Trimming cost V 7 bases and J 1 base, with 7 bases left between them. Germline CDR1 reads LNHDA; CDR2 reads SQIVND (reference sequence). The CDR3 consists of 12 residues. In nucleotides, the CDR3 is TGTGCCAGTATGTATAGGAACACTGAAGCTTTCTTT. Protein sequence: CASMYRNTEAFF.

Note on this clone: The sample carries other DNA sequences with the same CDR3. Here the CDR3 DNA reads TGCAGCGTTAGCCCTATGAACACTGAAGCTTTCTTT. Encoded protein: CSVSPMNTEAFF. The V gene is TRBV29-1, the J gene TRBJ1-1, with D hard to call. Between the trimmed V and J ends, which lost 5 bases and 0 bases, there was a span of 7 bases. This CDR3 contains 12 residues. CDR1 is SQVTM and CDR2 is ANQGSEA in the germline V gene.

The chain has TRBV29-1 and TRBJ2-3; TRBD2 matches 9 bases. V lost 4 bases, J lost 3 bases, and 2 bases stayed unmatched. The CDR3 is made up of 13 amino acids. The V gene's germline CDR1 is SQVTM and CDR2 ANQGSEA. CDR3 residues: CSVVAGVTDTQYF. The CDR3 DNA reads as TGCAGCGTTGTAGCGGGAGTAACAGATACGCAGTATTTT.

In its sample, this clone was seen once. The chain joins TRBV7-2 to TRBJ2-1, with a weak D call TRBD1 (7 bases). V lost 1 base and J 7 bases, leaving 14 bases between the germline ends. Germline lookup yields CDR1 SGHTA and CDR2 FQGNSA. CDR3 length: 15 amino acids. This chain's CDR3 is CASSLVAGGNNEQFF. As DNA, the CDR3 is TGTGCCAGCAGCTTAGTGGCAGGGGGGAATAATGAGCAGTTCTTC.

This clone was seen only a few times. V gene TRBV30 combines with J gene TRBJ2-7; 7 bases agree with TRBD2. CDR3 length equals 13 residues. Germline-derived CDR1 and CDR2 are GTSNPN and SVGIG (reference sequence). V dropped 5 bases and J dropped 3; count of bases not matched to a gene: 7. Here the CDR3 reads CAWARDYLYEQYF. The CDR3, as DNA: TGTGCCTGGGCCCGGGACTACCTCTACGAGCAGTACTTC.

This sequence joins TRBV6-5 and TRBJ1-1; D uncertain. The CDR3 runs to 15 residues. Germline CDR1 reads MNHEY; CDR2 reads SVGAGI. The V gene lost 0 bases and the J gene lost 1 base, with 9 bases spanning the gap. CDR3 sequence (DNA): TGTGCCAGCAGTTACTCGAGGAGAGCGAACACTGAAGCTTTCTTT. It specifies CASSYSRRANTEAFF.

J is TRBJ1-2 and V is TRBV5-6, with D possibly matching TRBD1 (5 bases). Looked up from germline, CDR1 is SGHDT and CDR2 is YYEEEE. V was cut by 0 bases and J by 2 bases, with 11 bases left in between. This CDR3 has 15 amino acids. CDR3 sequence: CASSLVAGQNYGYTF. CDR3 sequence (DNA): TGTGCCAGCAGCTTGGTTGCAGGGCAAAACTATGGCTACACCTTC.

The chain combines TRBV18 with TRBJ1-3; D gene unclear. The V end lost 2 bases, the J end lost 0 bases, and 11 bases lay between the germline ends. Germline V gene data show CDR1 as KGHSH and CDR2 as LQKENI. This CDR3 has 16 amino acids. The CDR3 sequence is CASSPTRDISGNTIYF. For the CDR3, the DNA is TGTGCCAGCTCACCAACTCGAGACATCTCTGGAAACACCATATATTTT.

The chain employs TRBV5-1 and TRBJ2-7, with 10 bases aligning to TRBD1. The CDR3 extends over 16 amino acids. The germline CDR1 and CDR2 sequences are SGHRS and YFSETQ. V shed 0 bases, J shed 4 bases, and the junction held 7 bases outside the gene matches. CDR3 coding DNA: TGCGCCAGCAGCTTGGGAGGGACAGGGGCAGTGTACGAGCAGTACTTC. This sequence encodes CASSLGGTGAVYEQYF.

The J gene is TRBJ2-2, the V gene TRBV18; D remains ambiguous. The CDR3 is made up of 14 amino acids. Looked up from germline, CDR1 is KGHSH and CDR2 is LQKENI. Trimming pared 5 bases from V and 4 bases from J, leaving 11 bases between. The CDR3 loop reads CASSSQSGTGELFF. Written as DNA, the CDR3 is TGTGCCAGCTCATCTCAATCCGGCACCGGGGAGCTGTTTTTT.

The CDR3 loop is CASSLGRGDQPQHF. As DNA, the CDR3 is TGTGCCAGCAGCCTAGGGCGGGGAGATCAGCCCCAGCATTTT. The chain recombines TRBV7-9 with TRBJ1-5; D unresolved. Trimming cost V 5 bases and J 5 bases, with 13 bases left between them. Germline-derived CDR1 and CDR2 are SEHNR and FQNEAQ (reference sequence). This CDR3 region has 14 residues.

The V gene is TRBV3-1 (or the pseudogene TRBV3-2), the J gene TRBJ1-1; tentatively, D is TRBD1 (6 bases). From germline, CDR1 is LGHDT and CDR2 YNNKEL (reference sequence). Trimming pared 0 bases from V and 7 bases from J, leaving 18 bases between. The CDR3 has 16 residues. This CDR3 is CASSQETGRGYGEAFF. CDR3 coding DNA: TGTGCCAGCAGCCAAGAAACAGGGAGGGGGTACGGTGAAGCTTTCTTT.

The chain carries TRBV6-5 and TRBJ2-7; D is possibly TRBD1 (5 bases). The CDR3 consists of 13 residues. V was clipped by 2 bases and J by 7 bases, with 12 bases between them. Germline CDR1 MNHEY, CDR2 SVGAGI. This CDR3 is CASSYRRAGEQYF. The DNA of the CDR3 is TGTGCCAGCAGTTACAGAAGGGCAGGGGAGCAGTACTTC.

This clone appeared a few times. The V and J genes are TRBV6-5 and TRBJ1-2; TRBD1 aligns across 7 bases. Losses at the gene ends were 5 bases for V and 8 bases for J; bases not matched to a gene: 8. CDR1 MNHEY and CDR2 SVGAGI come from the germline V gene. There are 13 residues in the CDR3. CDR3 sequence reads: CASSRQGSRGYTF. CDR3 DNA sequence: TGTGCCAGCAGTCGACAGGGATCGCGGGGCTACACCTTC.

This clone was observed a few times. The chain recombines TRBV2 with TRBJ1-1; 7 bases map to TRBD1. Germline CDR1 and CDR2: SNHLY and FYNNEI. The CDR3 is 13 residues long. V shed 10 bases and J 5 bases; nucleotides not matched to a gene: 10. CDR3 residues: CATRDRGSTEAFF. Written as DNA, the CDR3 is TGTGCCACCAGGGACAGAGGAAGTACTGAAGCTTTCTTT.